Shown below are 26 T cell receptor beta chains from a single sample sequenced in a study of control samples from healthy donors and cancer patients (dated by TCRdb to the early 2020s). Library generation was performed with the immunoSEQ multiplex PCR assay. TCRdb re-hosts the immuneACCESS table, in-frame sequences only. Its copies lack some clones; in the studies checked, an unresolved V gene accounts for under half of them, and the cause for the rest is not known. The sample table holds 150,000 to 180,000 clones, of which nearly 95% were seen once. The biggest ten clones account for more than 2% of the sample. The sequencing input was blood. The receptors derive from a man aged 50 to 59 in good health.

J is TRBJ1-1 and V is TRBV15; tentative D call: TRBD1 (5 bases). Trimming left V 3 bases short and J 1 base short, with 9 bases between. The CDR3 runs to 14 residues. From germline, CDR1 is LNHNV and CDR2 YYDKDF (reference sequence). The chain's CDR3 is CATSSRQWNTEAFF. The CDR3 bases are TGTGCCACCAGCAGCCGACAGTGGAACACTGAAGCTTTCTTT.

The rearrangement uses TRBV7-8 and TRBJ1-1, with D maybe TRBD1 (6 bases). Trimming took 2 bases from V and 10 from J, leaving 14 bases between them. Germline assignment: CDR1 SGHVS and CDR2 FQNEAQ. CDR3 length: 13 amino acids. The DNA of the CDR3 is TGTGCCAGCAGCTTAAACAGGGTGGAGGGAGCTTTCTTT. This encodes CASSLNRVEGAFF.

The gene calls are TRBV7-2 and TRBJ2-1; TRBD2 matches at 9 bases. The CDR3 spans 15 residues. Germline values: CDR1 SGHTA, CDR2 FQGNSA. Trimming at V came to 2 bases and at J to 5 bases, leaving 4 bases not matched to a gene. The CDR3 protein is CASSLISGGNNEQFF. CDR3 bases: TGTGCCAGCAGCTTAATTAGCGGGGGCAACAATGAGCAGTTCTTC.

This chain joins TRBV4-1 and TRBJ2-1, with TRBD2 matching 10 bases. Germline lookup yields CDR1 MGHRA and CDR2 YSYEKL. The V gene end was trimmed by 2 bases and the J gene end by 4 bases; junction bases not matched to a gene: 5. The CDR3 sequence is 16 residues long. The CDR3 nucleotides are TGCGCCAGCAGCCAATTCCCTAGCGGGAGTTACAATGAGCAGTTCTTC. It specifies CASSQFPSGSYNEQFF.

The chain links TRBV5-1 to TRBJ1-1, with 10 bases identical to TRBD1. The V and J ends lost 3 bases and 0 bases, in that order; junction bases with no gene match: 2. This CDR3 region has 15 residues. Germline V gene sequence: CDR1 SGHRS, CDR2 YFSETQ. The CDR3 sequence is CASSSGQGMNTEAFF. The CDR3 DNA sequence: TGCGCCAGCAGCTCGGGACAGGGGATGAACACTGAAGCTTTCTTT.

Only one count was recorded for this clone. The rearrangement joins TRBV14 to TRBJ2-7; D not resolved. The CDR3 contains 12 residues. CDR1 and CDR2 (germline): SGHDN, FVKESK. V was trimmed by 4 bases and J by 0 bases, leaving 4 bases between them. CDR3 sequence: CASSRSSYEQYF. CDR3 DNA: TGTGCCAGCAGCCGGAGCTCCTACGAGCAGTACTTC.

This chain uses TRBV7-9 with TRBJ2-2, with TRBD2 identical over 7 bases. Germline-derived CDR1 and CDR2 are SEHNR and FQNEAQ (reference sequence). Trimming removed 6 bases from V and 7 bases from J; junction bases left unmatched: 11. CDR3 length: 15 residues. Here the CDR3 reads CASSSTGTTLGELFF. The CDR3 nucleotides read TGTGCCAGCAGTTCAACCGGGACTACTCTCGGGGAGCTGTTTTTT. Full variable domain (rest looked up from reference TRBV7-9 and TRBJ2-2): DTGVSQNPRHKITKRGQNVTFRCDPISEHNRLYWYRQTLGQGPEFLTYFQNEAQLEKSRLLSDRFSAERPKGSFSTLEIQRTEQGDSAMYLCASSSTGTTLGELFFGEGSRLTVL.

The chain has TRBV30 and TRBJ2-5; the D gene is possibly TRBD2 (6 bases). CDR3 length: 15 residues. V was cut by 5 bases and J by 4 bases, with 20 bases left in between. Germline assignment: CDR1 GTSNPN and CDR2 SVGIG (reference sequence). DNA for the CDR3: TGTGCCTGGGAGAAAGGGCTAGCGCTCCGAGAGACCCAGTACTTC. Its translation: CAWEKGLALRETQYF.

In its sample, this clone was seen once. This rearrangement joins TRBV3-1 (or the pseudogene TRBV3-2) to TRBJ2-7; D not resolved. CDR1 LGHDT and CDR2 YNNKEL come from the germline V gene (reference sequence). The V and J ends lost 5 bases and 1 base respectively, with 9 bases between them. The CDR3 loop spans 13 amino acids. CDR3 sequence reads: CASSSTQSYEQYF. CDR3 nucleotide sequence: TGTGCCAGCAGCTCCACACAATCCTACGAGCAGTACTTC.

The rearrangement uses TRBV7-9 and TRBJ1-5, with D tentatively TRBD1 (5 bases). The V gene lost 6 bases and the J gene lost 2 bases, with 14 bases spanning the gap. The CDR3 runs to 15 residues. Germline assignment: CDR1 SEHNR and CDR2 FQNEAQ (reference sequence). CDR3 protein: CASSRQGGGNQPQHF. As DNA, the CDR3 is TGTGCCAGCAGTCGCCAGGGTGGAGGCAATCAGCCCCAGCATTTT.

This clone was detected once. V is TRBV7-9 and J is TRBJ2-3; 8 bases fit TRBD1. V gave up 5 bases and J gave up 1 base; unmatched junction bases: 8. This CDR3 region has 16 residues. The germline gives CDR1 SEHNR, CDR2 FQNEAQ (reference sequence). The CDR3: CASSGTGGYGTDTQYF. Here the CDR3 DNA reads TGTGCCAGCAGCGGGACAGGTGGATATGGCACAGATACGCAGTATTTT.

The CDR3 coding sequence is TGCAGCGTTGGGAGCCCCAGAGGCCCCTTTTACGAGCAGTACTTC. The encoded protein is CSVGSPRGPFYEQYF. J is TRBJ2-5 and V is TRBV29-1; unclear D gene. The closer fit of TRBJ2-7 to the DNA end suggests the J call may be wrong. Per germline, CDR1 SQVTM and CDR2 ANQGSEA. The CDR3 has 15 residues.

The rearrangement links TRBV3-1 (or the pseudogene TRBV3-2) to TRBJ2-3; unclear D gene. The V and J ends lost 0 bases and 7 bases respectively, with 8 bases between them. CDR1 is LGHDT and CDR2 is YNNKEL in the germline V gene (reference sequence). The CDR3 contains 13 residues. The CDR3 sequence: CASSQDPKNTQYF. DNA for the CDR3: TGTGCCAGCAGCCAAGACCCGAAAAATACGCAGTATTTT.

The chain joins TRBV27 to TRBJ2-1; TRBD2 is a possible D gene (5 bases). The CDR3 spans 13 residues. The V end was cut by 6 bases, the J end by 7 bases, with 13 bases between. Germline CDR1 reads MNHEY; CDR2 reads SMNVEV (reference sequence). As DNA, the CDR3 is TGTGCCAGCAGCCCCGGGATTTTTAATGAGCAGTTCTTC. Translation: CASSPGIFNEQFF.

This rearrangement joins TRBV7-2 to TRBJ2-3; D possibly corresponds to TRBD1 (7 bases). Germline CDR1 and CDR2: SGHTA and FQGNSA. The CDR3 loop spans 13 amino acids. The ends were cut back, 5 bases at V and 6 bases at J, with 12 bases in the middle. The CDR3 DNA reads TGTGCCAGCAGCGCCCAGGGGGGTGATACGCAGTATTTT. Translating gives CASSAQGGDTQYF.

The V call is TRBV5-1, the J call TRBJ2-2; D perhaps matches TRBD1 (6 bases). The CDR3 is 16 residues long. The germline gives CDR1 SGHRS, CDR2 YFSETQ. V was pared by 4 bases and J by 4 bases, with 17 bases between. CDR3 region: CASSHRAGDITGELFF. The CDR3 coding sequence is TGCGCCAGCAGCCACCGGGCAGGGGACATCACCGGGGAGCTGTTTTTT.

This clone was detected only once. The CDR3 DNA sequence: TGTGCCAGCAGCTACGTCATAAACAATGAAAAACTGTTTTTT. Translation gives CASSYVINNEKLFF. J is TRBJ1-4 and V is TRBV28, with D hard to call. The CDR3 runs to 14 residues. Germline assignment: CDR1 MDHEN and CDR2 SYDVKM. V was trimmed by 6 bases and J by 5 bases, leaving 13 bases between them.

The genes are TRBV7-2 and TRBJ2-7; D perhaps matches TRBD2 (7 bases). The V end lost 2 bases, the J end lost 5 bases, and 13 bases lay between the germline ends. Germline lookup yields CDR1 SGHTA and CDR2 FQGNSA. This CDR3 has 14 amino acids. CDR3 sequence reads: CASSLWGGRDEQYF. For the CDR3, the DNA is TGTGCCAGCAGCTTATGGGGGGGCAGGGACGAGCAGTACTTC.

CDR3 in amino acids: CASSPGTLEGNTIYF. CDR3 nucleotides: TGTGCCAGCAGCCCCGGGACCCTGGAGGGAAACACCATATATTTT. The chain combines TRBV5-4 with TRBJ1-3, with D maybe TRBD1 (5 bases). V lost 4 bases to trimming and J lost 4 bases, with 15 bases between them. The CDR3 is 15 amino acids. From germline, CDR1 is SGHNT and CDR2 YYREEE (reference sequence). The whole variable domain, remainder taken from reference TRBV5-4 and TRBJ1-3, is ETGVTQSPTHLIKTRGQQVTLRCSSQSGHNTVSWYQQALGQGPQFIFQYYREEENGRGNFPPRFSGLQFPNYSSELNVNALELDDSALYLCASSPGTLEGNTIYFGEGSWLTVV.

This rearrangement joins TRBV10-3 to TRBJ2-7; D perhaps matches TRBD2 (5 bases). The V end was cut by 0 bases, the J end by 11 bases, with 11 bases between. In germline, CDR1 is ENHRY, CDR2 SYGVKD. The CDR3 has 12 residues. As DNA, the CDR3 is TGTGCCATCAGTGAGTCGATCGGGGTGAAGTACTTC. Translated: CAISESIGVKYF.

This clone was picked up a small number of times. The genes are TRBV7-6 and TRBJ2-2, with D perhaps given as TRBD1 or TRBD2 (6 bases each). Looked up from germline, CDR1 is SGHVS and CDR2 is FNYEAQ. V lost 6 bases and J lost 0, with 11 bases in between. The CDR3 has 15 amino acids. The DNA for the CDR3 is TGTGCCAGCAGGGGGGCGGGGCCGAACACCGGGGAGCTGTTTTTT. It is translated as CASRGAGPNTGELFF.

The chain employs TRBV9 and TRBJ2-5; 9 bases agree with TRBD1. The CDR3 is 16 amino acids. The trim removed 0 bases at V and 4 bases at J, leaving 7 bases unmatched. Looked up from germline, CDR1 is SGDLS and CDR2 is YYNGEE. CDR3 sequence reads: CASSVGGNRGRETQYF. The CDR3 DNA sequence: TGTGCCAGCAGCGTAGGCGGCAACAGGGGGCGAGAGACCCAGTACTTC.

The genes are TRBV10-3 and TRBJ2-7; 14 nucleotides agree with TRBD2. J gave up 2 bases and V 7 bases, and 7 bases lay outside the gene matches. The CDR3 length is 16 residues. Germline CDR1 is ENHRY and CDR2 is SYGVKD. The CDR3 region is CAITPGLAGETYEQYF. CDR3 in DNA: TGTGCCATCACTCCGGGACTAGCGGGAGAGACCTACGAGCAGTACTTC.

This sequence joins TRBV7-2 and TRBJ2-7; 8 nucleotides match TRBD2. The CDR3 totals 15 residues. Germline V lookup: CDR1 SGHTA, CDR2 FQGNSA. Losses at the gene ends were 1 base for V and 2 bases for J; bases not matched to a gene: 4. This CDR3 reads CASSLETGRAYEQYF. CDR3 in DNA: TGTGCCAGCAGCTTAGAAACCGGGAGGGCCTACGAGCAGTACTTC.

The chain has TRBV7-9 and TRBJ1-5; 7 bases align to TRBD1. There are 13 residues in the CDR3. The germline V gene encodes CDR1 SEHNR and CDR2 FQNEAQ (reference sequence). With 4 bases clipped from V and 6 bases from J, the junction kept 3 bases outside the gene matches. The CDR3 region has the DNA TGTGCCAGCAGCTCGACAGGGCCTCAGCCCCAGCATTTT. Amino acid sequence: CASSSTGPQPQHF. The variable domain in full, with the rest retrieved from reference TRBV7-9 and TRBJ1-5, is DTGVSQNPRHKITKRGQNVTFRCDPISEHNRLYWYRQTLGQGPEFLTYFQNEAQLEKSRLLSDRFSAERPKGSFSTLEIQRTEQGDSAMYLCASSSTGPQPQHFGDGTRLSIL.

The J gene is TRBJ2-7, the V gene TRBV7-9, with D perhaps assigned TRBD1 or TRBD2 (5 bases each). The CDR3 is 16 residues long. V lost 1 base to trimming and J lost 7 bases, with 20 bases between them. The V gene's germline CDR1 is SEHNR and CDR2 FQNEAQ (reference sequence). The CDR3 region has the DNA TGTGCCAGCAGCTTAGGCCCCCGGGGCGACCAGCGGGAGCAGTACTTC. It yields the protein CASSLGPRGDQREQYF. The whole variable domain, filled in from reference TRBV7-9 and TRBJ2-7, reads DTGVSQNPRHKITKRGQNVTFRCDPISEHNRLYWYRQTLGQGPEFLTYFQNEAQLEKSRLLSDRFSAERPKGSFSTLEIQRTEQGDSAMYLCASSLGPRGDQREQYFGPGTRLTVT.